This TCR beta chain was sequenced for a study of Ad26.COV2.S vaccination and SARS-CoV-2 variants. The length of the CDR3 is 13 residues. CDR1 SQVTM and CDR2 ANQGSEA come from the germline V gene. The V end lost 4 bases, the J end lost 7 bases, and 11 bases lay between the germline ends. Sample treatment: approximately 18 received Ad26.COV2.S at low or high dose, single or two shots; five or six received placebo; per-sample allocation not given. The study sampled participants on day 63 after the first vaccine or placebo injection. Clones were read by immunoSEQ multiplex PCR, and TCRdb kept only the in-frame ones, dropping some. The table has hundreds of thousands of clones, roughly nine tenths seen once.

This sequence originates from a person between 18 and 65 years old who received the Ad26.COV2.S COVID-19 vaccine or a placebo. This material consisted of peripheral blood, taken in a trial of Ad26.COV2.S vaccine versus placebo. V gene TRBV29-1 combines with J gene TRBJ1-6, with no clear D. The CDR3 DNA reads TGCAGCGTTGCGATTGATCAAAATTCACCCCTCCACTTT. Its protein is CSVAIDQNSPLHF.